This T cell receptor beta chain was retrieved from a study of blood T cell repertoires in COVID-19. Overall study context: Both acute and convalescent COVID-19 samples were obtained from the United States, Italy and Spain. PBMCs, B-cell-depleted T cells, or T cells provided the cDNA or gDNA that made up the material.

From germline, CDR1 is SGHTA and CDR2 FQGNSA. With 5 bases clipped from V and 2 bases from J, the junction kept 2 bases outside the gene matches. This CDR3 has 13 amino acids. How the authors handled the data: Estimation of nucleated cell counts relied on the amplification of reference gene primers. TCRdb's table, derived via immunoSEQ multiplex PCR, lists solely in-frame clones and lacks some. V and J calls and clone size are as listed in that table; D and trimming were resolved from the DNA. Here the sample spans about 150,000 clones, over 70% being singletons. The receptor comes from a man in his sixties with acute or convalescent COVID-19. Sequenced: peripheral blood. The rearrangement links TRBV7-2 to TRBJ1-2; 7 positions match TRBD1. This CDR3 is CASSQGENYGYTF. CDR3 bases: TGTGCCAGCAGCCAGGGGGAGAACTATGGCTACACCTTC.